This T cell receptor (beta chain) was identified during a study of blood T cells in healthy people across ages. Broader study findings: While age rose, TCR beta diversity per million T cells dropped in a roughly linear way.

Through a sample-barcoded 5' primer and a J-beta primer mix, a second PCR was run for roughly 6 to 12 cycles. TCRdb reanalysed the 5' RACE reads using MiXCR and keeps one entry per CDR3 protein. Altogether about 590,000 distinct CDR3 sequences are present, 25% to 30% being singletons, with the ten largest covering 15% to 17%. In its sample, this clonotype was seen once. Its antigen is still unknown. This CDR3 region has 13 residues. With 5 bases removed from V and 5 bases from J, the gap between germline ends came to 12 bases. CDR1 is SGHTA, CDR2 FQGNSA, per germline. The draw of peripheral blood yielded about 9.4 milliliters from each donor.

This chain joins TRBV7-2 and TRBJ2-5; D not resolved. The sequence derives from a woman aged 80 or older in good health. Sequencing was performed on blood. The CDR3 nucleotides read TGTGCCAGCAGCCCCCTCATTAGGGAGACCCAGTACTTC. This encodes CASSPLIRETQYF. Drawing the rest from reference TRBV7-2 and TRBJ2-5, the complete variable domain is GAGVSQSPSNKVTEKGKDVELRCDPISGHTALYWYRQSLGQGLEFLIYFQGNSAPDKSGLPSDRFSAERTGGSVSTLTIQRTQQEDSAVYLCASSPLIRETQYFGPGTRLLVL.